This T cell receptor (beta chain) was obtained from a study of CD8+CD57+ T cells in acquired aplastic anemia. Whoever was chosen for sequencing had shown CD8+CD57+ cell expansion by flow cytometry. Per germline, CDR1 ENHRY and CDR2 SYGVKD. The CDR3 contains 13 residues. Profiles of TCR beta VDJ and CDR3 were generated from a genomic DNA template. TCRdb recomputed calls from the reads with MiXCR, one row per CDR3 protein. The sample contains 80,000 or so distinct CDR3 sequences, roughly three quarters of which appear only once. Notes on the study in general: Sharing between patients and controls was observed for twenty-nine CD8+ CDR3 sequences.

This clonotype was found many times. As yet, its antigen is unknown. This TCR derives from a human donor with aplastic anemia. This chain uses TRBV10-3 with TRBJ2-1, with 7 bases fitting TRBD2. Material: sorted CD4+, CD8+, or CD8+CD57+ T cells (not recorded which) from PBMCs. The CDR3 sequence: CTAAASGYNEQFF. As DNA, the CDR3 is TGTACAGCGGCGGCTAGCGGATACAATGAGCAGTTCTTC.